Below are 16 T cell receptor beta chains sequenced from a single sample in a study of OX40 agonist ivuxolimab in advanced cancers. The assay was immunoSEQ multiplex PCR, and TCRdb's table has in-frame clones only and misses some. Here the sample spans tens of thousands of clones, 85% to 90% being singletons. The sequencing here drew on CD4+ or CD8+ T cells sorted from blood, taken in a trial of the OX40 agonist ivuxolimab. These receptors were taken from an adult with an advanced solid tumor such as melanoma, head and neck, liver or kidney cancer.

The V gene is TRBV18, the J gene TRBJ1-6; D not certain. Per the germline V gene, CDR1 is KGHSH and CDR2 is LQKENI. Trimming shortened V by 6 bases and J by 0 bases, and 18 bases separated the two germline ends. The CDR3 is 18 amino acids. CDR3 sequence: CASSLGPAESSYNSPLHF. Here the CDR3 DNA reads TGTGCCAGCTCCCTTGGGCCCGCCGAGAGCTCCTATAATTCACCCCTCCACTTT.

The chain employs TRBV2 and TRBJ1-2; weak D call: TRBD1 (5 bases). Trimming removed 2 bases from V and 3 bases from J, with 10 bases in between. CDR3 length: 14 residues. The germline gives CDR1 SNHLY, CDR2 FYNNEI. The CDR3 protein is CASSERSGHYGYTF. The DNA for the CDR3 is TGTGCCAGCAGTGAAAGATCAGGGCACTATGGCTACACCTTC.

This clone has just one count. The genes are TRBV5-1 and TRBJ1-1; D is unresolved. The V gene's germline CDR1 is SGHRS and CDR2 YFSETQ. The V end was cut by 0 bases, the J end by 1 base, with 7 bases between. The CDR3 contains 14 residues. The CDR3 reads CASSLAEGNTEAFF. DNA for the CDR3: TGCGCCAGCAGCTTGGCCGAGGGGAACACTGAAGCTTTCTTT.

In nucleotides, the CDR3 is TGCGCCAGCAGCATGGAAGGGGGAGGCAATCAGCCCCAGCATTTT. Translating gives CASSMEGGGNQPQHF. The chain is built from TRBV5-1 and TRBJ1-5, with D possibly being TRBD1 (6 bases). V gave up 4 bases and J gave up 2 bases, with 13 bases separating them. CDR3 length equals 15 residues. The germline V gene has CDR1 SGHRS and CDR2 YFSETQ.

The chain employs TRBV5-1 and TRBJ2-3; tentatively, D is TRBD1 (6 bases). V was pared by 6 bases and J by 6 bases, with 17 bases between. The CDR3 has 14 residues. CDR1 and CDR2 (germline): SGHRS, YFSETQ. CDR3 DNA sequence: TGCGCCAGCACTCGGGACACCCTGCGGGATACGCAGTATTTT. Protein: CASTRDTLRDTQYF.

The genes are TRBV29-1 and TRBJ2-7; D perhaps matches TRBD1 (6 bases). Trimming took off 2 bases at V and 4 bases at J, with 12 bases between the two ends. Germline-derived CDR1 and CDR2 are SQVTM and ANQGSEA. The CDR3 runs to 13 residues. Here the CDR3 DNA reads TGCAGCGTTGAACAGGGGATCCCTTACGAGCAGTACTTC. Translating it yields CSVEQGIPYEQYF.

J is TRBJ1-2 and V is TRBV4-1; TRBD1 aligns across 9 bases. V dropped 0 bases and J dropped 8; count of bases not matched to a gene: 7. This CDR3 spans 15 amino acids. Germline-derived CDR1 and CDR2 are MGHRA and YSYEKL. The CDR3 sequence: CASSQDPGQGLGYTF. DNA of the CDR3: TGCGCCAGCAGCCAAGACCCGGGACAGGGACTCGGCTACACCTTC.

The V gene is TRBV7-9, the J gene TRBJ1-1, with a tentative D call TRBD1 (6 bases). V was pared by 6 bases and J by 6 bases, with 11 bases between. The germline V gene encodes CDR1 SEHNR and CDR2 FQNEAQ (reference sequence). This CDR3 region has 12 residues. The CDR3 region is CASSLRTAEAFF. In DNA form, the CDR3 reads TGTGCCAGCAGTTTGCGGACAGCTGAAGCTTTCTTT.

The CDR3 here is CASSLPQGQPYEQYF. The CDR3 nucleotides read TGTGCCAGCAGCTTACCCCAGGGGCAGCCCTACGAGCAGTACTTC. The chain is built from TRBV7-9 and TRBJ2-7, with D tentatively TRBD1 (6 bases). Per germline, CDR1 SEHNR and CDR2 FQNEAQ (reference sequence). The V end lost 2 bases, the J end lost 2 bases, and 13 bases lay between the germline ends. The CDR3 loop spans 15 amino acids.

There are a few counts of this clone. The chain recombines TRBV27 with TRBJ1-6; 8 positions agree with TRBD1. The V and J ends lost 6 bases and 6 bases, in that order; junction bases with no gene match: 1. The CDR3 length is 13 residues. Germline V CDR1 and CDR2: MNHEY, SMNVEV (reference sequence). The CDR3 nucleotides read TGTGCCAGCAGCAGGGGGCGTAATTCACCCCTCCACTTT. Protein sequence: CASSRGRNSPLHF.

Written as DNA, the CDR3 is TGTGCCAGCAGCTTAGATCCAGGGGGCAATGAGCAGTTCTTC. Its translation: CASSLDPGGNEQFF. This chain links TRBV11-2 with TRBJ2-1; 7 nucleotides agree with TRBD1. The V gene's germline CDR1 is SGHAT and CDR2 FQNNGV. The CDR3 is 14 amino acids. V was pared by 0 bases and J by 6 bases, with 2 bases of the junction left unmatched.

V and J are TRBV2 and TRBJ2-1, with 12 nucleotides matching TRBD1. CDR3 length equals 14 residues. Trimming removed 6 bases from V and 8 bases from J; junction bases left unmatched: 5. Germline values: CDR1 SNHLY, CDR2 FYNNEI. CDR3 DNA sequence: TGTGCCAGCAGCCCCGGGACAGGGGGCCATGAGCAGTTCTTC. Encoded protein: CASSPGTGGHEQFF.

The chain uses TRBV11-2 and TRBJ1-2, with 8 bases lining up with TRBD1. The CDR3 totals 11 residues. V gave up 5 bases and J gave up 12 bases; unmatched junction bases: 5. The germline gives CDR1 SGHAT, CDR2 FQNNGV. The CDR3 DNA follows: TGTGCCAGCAGCAACCGACAGGGGCACACCTTC. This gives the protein CASSNRQGHTF.

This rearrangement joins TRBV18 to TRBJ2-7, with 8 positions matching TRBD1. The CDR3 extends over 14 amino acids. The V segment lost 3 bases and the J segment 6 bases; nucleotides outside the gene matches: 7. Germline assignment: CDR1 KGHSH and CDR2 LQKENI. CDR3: CASSPRTGRSEQYF. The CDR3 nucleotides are TGTGCCAGCTCACCCAGGACAGGGAGGTCCGAGCAGTACTTC.

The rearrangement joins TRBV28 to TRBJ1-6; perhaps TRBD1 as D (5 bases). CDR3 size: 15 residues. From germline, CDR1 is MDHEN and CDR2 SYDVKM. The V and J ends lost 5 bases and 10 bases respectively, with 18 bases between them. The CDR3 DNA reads TGTGCCAGCAGTCCCCAGCGACAGACACCCTCACCCCTCCACTTT. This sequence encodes CASSPQRQTPSPLHF.

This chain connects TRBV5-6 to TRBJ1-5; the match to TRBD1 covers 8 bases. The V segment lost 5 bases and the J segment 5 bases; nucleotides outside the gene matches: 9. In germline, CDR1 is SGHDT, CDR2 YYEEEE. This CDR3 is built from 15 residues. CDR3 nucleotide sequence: TGTGCCAGCAGTTCTCTCGGACAGGGAGATCAGCCCCAGCATTTT. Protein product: CASSSLGQGDQPQHF.